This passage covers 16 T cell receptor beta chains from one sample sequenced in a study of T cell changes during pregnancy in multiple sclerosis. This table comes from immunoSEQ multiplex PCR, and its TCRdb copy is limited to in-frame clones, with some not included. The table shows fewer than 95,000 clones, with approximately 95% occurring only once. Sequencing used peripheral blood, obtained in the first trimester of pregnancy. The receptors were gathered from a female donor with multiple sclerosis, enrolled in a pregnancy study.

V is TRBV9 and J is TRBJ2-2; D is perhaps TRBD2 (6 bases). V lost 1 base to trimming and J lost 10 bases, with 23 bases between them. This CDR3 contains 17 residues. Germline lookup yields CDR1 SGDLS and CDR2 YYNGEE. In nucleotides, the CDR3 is TGTGCCAGCAGCGTAACTGTGGGGGGAACAACGATTTCGGAGCTGTTTTTT. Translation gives CASSVTVGGTTISELFF.

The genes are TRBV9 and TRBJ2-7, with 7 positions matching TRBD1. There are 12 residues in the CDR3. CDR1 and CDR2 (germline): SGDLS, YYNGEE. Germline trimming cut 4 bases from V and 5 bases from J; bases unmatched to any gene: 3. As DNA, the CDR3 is TGTGCCAGCAGCCCGACAGGGAACGAGCAGTACTTC. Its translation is CASSPTGNEQYF.

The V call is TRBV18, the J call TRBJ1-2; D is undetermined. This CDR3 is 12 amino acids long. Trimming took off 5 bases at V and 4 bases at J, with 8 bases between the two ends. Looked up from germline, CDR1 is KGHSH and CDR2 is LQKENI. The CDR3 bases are TGTGCCAGCTCATACGGTGGCTATGGCTACACCTTC. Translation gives CASSYGGYGYTF. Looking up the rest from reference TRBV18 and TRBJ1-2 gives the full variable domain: NAGVMQNPRHLVRRRGQEARLRCSPMKGHSHVYWYRQLPEEGLKFMVYLQKENIIDESGMPKERFSAEFPKEGPSILRIQQVVRGDSAAYFCASSYGGYGYTFGSGTRLTVV.

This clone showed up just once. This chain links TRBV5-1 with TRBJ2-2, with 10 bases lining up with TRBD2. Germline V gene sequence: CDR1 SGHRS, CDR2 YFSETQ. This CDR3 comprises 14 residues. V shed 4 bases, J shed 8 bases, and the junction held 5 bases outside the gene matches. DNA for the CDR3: TGCGCCAGCAGCGCAGGACTAGCGGCGGGGGAGCTGTTTTTT. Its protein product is CASSAGLAAGELFF.

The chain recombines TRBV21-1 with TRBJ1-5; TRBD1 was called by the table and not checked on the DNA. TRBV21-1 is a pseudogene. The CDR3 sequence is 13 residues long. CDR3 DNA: TGTGCCAACGACAGGGAAAGCAATCAGCCCCAGCATTTT. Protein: CANDRESNQPQHF.

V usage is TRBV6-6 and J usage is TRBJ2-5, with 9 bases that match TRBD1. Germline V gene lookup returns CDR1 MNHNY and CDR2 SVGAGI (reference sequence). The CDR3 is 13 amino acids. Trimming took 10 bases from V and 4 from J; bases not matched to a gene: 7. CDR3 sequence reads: CATRPTGGETQYF. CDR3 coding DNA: TGTGCCACCCGCCCGACAGGGGGAGAGACCCAGTACTTC.

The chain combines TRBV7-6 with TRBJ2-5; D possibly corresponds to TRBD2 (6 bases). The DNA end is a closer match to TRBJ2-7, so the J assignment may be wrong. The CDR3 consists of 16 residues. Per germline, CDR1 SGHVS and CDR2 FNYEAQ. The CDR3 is CASSLEYAGHTYEQYF. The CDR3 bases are TGTGCCAGCAGCTTAGAATATGCGGGGCACACCTACGAGCAGTACTTC.

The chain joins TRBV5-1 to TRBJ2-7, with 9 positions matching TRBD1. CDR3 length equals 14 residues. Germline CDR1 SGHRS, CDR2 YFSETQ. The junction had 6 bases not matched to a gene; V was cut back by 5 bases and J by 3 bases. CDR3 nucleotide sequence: TGCGCCAGCAGGCCCTCGGACAGGGGCTACGAGCAGTACTTC. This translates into CASRPSDRGYEQYF.

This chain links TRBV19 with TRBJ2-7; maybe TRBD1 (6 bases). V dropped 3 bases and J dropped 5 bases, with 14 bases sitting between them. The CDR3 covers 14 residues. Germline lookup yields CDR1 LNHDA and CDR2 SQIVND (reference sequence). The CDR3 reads CASSIGTGRNEQYF. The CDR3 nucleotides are TGTGCCAGTAGTATCGGAACAGGGAGAAACGAGCAGTACTTC. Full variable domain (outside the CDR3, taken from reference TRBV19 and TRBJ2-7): DGGITQSPKYLFRKEGQNVTLSCEQNLNHDAMYWYRQDPGQGLRLIYYSQIVNDFQKGDIAEGYSVSREKKESFPLTVTSAQKNPTAFYLCASSIGTGRNEQYFGPGTRLTVT.

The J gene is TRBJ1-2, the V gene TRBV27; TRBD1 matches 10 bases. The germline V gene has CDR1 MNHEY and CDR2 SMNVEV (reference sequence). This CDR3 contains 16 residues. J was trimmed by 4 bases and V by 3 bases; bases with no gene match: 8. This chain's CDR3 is CASSFLGTGDTYGYTF. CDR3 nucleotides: TGTGCCAGCAGTTTCCTAGGGACAGGGGATACCTATGGCTACACCTTC.

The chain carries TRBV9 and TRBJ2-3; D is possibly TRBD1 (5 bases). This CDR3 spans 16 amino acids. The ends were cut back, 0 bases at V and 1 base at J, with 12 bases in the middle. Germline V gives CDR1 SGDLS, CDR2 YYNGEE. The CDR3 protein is CASSVEVGHRTDTQYF. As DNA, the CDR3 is TGTGCCAGCAGCGTAGAGGTAGGACATCGCACAGATACGCAGTATTTT.

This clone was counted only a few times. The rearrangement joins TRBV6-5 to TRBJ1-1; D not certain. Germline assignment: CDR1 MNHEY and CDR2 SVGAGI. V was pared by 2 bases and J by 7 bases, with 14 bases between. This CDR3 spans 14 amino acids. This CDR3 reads CASSYEGGHFEAFF. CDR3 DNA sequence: TGTGCCAGCAGTTACGAGGGAGGCCATTTTGAAGCTTTCTTT.

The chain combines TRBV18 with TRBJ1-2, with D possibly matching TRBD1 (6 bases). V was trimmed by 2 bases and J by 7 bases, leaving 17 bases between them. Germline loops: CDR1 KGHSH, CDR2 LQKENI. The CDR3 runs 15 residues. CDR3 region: CASSPWDTQSGGYTF. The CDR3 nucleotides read TGTGCCAGCTCACCATGGGACACCCAATCGGGTGGCTACACCTTC.

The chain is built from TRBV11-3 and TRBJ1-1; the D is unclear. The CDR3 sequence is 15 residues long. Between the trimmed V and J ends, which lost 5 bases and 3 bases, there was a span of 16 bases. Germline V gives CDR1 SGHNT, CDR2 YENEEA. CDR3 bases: TGTGCCAGCAGCCTCCCCCCGTTGCGGGACACTGAAGCTTTCTTT. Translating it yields CASSLPPLRDTEAFF.

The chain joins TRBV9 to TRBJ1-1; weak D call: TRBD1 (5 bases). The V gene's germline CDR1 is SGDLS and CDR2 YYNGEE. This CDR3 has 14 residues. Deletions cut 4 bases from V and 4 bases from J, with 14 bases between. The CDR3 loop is CASSTSTASTEAFF. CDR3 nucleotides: TGTGCCAGCAGCACCTCGACAGCATCCACTGAAGCTTTCTTT. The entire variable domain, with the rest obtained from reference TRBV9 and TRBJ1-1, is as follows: DSGVTQTPKHLITATGQRVTLRCSPRSGDLSVYWYQQSLDQGLQFLIQYYNGEERAKGNILERFSAQQFPDLHSELNLSSLELGDSALYFCASSTSTASTEAFFGQGTRLTVV.

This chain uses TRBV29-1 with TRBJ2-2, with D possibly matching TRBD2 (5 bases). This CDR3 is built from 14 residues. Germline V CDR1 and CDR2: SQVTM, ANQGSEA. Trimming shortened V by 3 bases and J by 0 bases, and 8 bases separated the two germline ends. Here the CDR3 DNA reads TGCAGCGTTGATCCGGGGTCGAACACCGGGGAGCTGTTTTTT. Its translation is CSVDPGSNTGELFF.